This T cell receptor (beta chain) was observed in a study of long-term antiretroviral therapy in people with HIV. The germline gives CDR1 MNHNY, CDR2 SVGAGI (reference sequence). The CDR3 is 15 amino acids. The V and J ends lost 7 bases and 5 bases respectively, with 17 bases between them. The assay, immunoSEQ v3.0, was run at survey level. The repertoire was sequenced with immunoSEQ multiplex PCR; TCRdb's copy has only in-frame clones and lacks some. This sample has 20,000 to 25,000 clones, with around nine tenths found just once. Sequencing used unsorted PBMCs, obtained 0.6 years after starting antiretroviral therapy. The sequence derives from a man aged 55 to 69 with HIV. The chain links TRBV6-6 to TRBJ2-2, with D perhaps matching TRBD2 (6 bases). The CDR3: CASTNGGFRTGELFF. In DNA form, the CDR3 reads TGTGCCAGCACCAACGGGGGTTTTAGGACCGGGGAGCTGTTTTTT.